This T cell receptor beta chain is from a study of blood T cell repertoires in COVID-19. Looking at the study overall: The United States, Italy and Spain supplied acute and convalescent COVID-19 samples. Nucleic acid was either cDNA or gDNA, and it came from T cells, B-cell-depleted T cells, or PBMCs.

The repertoire was sequenced with immunoSEQ multiplex PCR; TCRdb's copy has only in-frame clones and lacks some. The data hold more than 200,000 clones, with around 90% observed a single time. Assignment of participants to cohorts was predicated upon participant-reported clinical history. Symptom resolution, clearance, or two negative PCRs marked donors in Cohort 3 as recovered. Germline V gene data show CDR1 as SNHLY and CDR2 as FYNNEI. V lost 6 bases and J lost 6, with 15 bases in between. CDR3 size: 13 residues. Sequences were obtained from PBMCs or T cells enriched from blood (not recorded which). This rearrangement joins TRBV2 to TRBJ2-7; D is possibly TRBD1 (6 bases). This clonotype was sampled from a woman between 18 and 29 years old who had recovered from COVID-19. This CDR3 is CASRRQQGREQYF. In DNA form, the CDR3 reads TGTGCCAGCAGACGCCAACAGGGTCGCGAGCAGTACTTC.